This T cell receptor (beta chain) is from a study of Ad26.COV2.S vaccination and SARS-CoV-2 variants. The V gene lost 0 bases and the J gene lost 9 bases, with 12 bases spanning the gap. Germline-derived CDR1 and CDR2 are MRHNA and SNTAGT. The CDR3 is made up of 14 amino acids. Specified treatment: roughly 18 received Ad26.COV2.S at low or high dose, single or two shots; roughly five received placebo; per-sample allocation not given. The samples date from day 63 after the first vaccine or placebo injection. Aged 18-55 years, donor was enrolled in Boston in about 2020. Libraries were prepared by immunoSEQ multiplex PCR; TCRdb keeps only in-frame clonotypes and omits some of them. Of around 450,000 clones listed, roughly 90% are singletons.

The origin of this receptor is a person between 18 and 60 years old who received the Ad26.COV2.S COVID-19 vaccine or a placebo. Sequencing used peripheral blood, obtained in a trial of Ad26.COV2.S vaccine versus placebo. This chain links TRBV6-4 with TRBJ2-1, with D possibly being TRBD1 or TRBD2 (5 bases each). The CDR3 region is CASSDSMTAAEQFF. CDR3 DNA sequence: TGTGCCAGCAGTGACTCTATGACAGCGGCTGAGCAGTTCTTC.